A selection of T cell receptor beta chains follows, all from one sample in a study of OX40 agonist ivuxolimab in advanced cancers. Assay: immunoSEQ multiplex PCR; the TCRdb copy retains only in-frame clones and omits some. The table records 69,000 or so clones, approximately 85% of them present only once. The specimen comprised CD4+ or CD8+ T cells sorted from blood, sampled in a trial of the OX40 agonist ivuxolimab. Source of these receptors: an adult with an advanced solid tumor such as melanoma, head and neck, liver or kidney cancer. CDR3s include the opening cysteine and the closing phenylalanine or tryptophan. Fields, in order: J gene, V gene, CDR3 length, clone size, D gene, CDR3 protein, CDR3 DNA. The D gene is left open where the match is weak. Rows may omit the clone size; those that give it use once, few, many or a size class.

J: TRBJ2-7; V: TRBV7-2; length: 14; size: .; D: .; CDR3: CASSLAPGFYEQYF; DNA: TGTGCCAGCAGCTTAGCCCCGGGGTTCTACGAGCAGTACTTC
J: TRBJ2-3; V: TRBV7-2; length: 15; size: .; D: .; CDR3: CASSPEGSSTDTQYF; DNA: TGTGCCAGCAGCCCCGAGGGTTCTAGCACAGATACGCAGTATTTT
J: TRBJ2-7; V: TRBV7-9; length: 15; size: .; D: TRBD1; CDR3: CASSLGDRSNDEQYF; DNA: TGTGCCAGCAGCTTGGGGGACAGAAGTAACGACGAGCAGTACTTC
J: TRBJ1-5; V: TRBV18; length: 16; size: .; D: .; CDR3: CASSPPAGGRDQPQHF; DNA: TGTGCCAGCTCACCGCCGGCGGGTGGTCGGGACCAGCCCCAGCATTTT
J: TRBJ2-2; V: TRBV5-1; length: 16; size: .; D: .; CDR3: CASKPNPGLNTGELFF; DNA: TGCGCCAGCAAACCAAACCCGGGACTGAACACCGGGGAGCTGTTTTTT
J: TRBJ1-3; V: TRBV19; length: 15; size: .; D: .; CDR3: CASSVGRQSGNTIYF; DNA: TGTGCCAGTAGTGTGGGCCGACAGTCGGGAAACACCATATATTTT
J: TRBJ2-2; V: TRBV10-3; length: 15; size: .; D: .; CDR3: CAISEGQANTGELFF; DNA: TGTGCCATCAGTGAAGGACAAGCGAACACCGGGGAGCTGTTTTTT
J: TRBJ1-1; V: TRBV5-1; length: 13; size: .; D: TRBD1; CDR3: CASSPGQKYEAFF; DNA: TGCGCCAGCAGCCCGGGACAGAAGTACGAAGCTTTCTTT
J: TRBJ2-7; V: TRBV28; length: 14; size: .; D: TRBD2; CDR3: CASATGTSVYEQYF; DNA: TGTGCCAGCGCGACCGGGACTAGCGTGTACGAGCAGTACTTC
J: TRBJ1-1; V: TRBV6-6; length: 14; size: .; D: TRBD1; CDR3: CASNLGDRGPGAFF; DNA: TGTGCCAGCAACCTAGGGGACAGGGGGCCTGGAGCTTTCTTT
J: TRBJ2-5; V: TRBV19; length: 17; size: .; D: TRBD2; CDR3: CASRDRYSGRARETQYF; DNA: TGTGCCAGTAGGGATAGGTATAGCGGGAGGGCCAGGGAGACCCAGTACTTC
J: TRBJ2-5; V: TRBV30; length: 17; size: .; D: TRBD2; CDR3: CAWSVSRTSGGKETQYF; DNA: TGTGCCTGGAGTGTATCCCGGACTAGCGGGGGGAAAGAGACCCAGTACTTC
J: TRBJ2-2; V: TRBV5-1; length: 15; size: .; D: .; CDR3: CASSFFRMNTGELFF; DNA: TGCGCCAGCAGCTTCTTCAGGATGAACACCGGGGAGCTGTTTTTT
J: TRBJ2-7; V: TRBV5-1; length: 14; size: .; D: .; CDR3: CASSLVGLSYEQYF; DNA: TGCGCCAGCAGCTTGGTCGGACTCTCCTACGAGCAGTACTTC
J: TRBJ1-2; V: TRBV7-9; length: 16; size: few; D: .; CDR3: CASSLEGPLRDYGYTF; DNA: TGTGCCAGCAGCTTAGAGGGGCCATTAAGGGACTATGGCTACACCTTC
J: TRBJ2-5; V: TRBV5-1; length: 14; size: .; D: .; CDR3: CASSTGTNQETQYF; DNA: TGCGCCAGCAGCACCGGGACAAATCAAGAGACCCAGTACTTC
J: TRBJ1-4; V: TRBV2; length: 15; size: .; D: .; CDR3: CASSPRTAHNEKLFF; DNA: TGTGCCAGCAGTCCCCGGACAGCACACAATGAAAAACTGTTTTTT
J: TRBJ1-1; V: TRBV10-3; length: 15; size: .; D: .; CDR3: CAISEGTGPRGEAFF; DNA: TGTGCCATCAGTGAGGGCACAGGCCCTCGGGGTGAAGCTTTCTTT
J: TRBJ1-2; V: TRBV30; length: 10; size: .; D: .; CDR3: CAWSPIGYTF; DNA: TGTGCCTGGAGTCCCATCGGCTACACCTTC
J: TRBJ1-5; V: TRBV28; length: 15; size: once; D: TRBD1; CDR3: CASRRQTGAGQPQHF; DNA: TGTGCCAGCAGGAGACAAACAGGGGCCGGGCAGCCCCAGCATTTT
J: TRBJ2-2; V: TRBV10-3; length: 15; size: few; D: .; CDR3: CAISERGGDSGELFF; DNA: TGTGCCATCAGTGAGCGGGGCGGAGACAGCGGGGAGCTGTTTTTT
J: TRBJ1-5; V: TRBV18; length: 13; size: once; D: .; CDR3: CASSSEENQPQHF; DNA: TGTGCCAGCTCATCAGAAGAGAATCAGCCCCAGCATTTT
J: TRBJ2-1; V: TRBV4-2; length: 17; size: .; D: TRBD2; CDR3: CASSQSGLAGAYNEQFF; DNA: TGTGCCAGCAGCCAATCGGGACTAGCGGGGGCCTACAATGAGCAGTTCTTC
J: TRBJ2-1; V: TRBV25-1; length: 12; size: .; D: .; CDR3: CASRGLTNEQFF; DNA: TGTGCCAGCAGGGGACTCACCAATGAGCAGTTCTTC
J: TRBJ2-2; V: TRBV4-2; length: 16; size: .; D: .; CDR3: CASSQESRANTGELFF; DNA: TGTGCCAGCAGCCAAGAGTCCAGGGCGAACACCGGGGAGCTGTTTTTT
J: TRBJ2-1; V: TRBV7-2; length: 17; size: once; D: .; CDR3: CASSLFPPQVSFNEQFF; DNA: TGTGCCAGCAGCTTATTCCCCCCACAAGTATCGTTCAATGAGCAGTTCTTC
J: TRBJ1-3; V: TRBV11-3; length: 19; size: .; D: .; CDR3: CASSFWGKRDGGSGNTIYF; DNA: TGTGCCAGCAGCTTTTGGGGGAAGAGGGACGGAGGCTCTGGAAACACCATATATTTT
J: TRBJ1-1; V: TRBV9; length: 15; size: .; D: TRBD1; CDR3: CASSVGTGGVAEAFF; DNA: TGTGCCAGCAGCGTAGGGACAGGGGGCGTCGCTGAAGCTTTCTTT
J: TRBJ2-3; V: TRBV5-8; length: 16; size: .; D: TRBD2; CDR3: CASSKGLAGGLDTQYF; DNA: TGTGCCAGCAGCAAGGGACTAGCGGGAGGGCTAGATACGCAGTATTTT
J: TRBJ1-3; V: TRBV6-6; length: 14; size: .; D: .; CDR3: CASSLTSAGNTIYF; DNA: TGTGCCAGCAGCTTGACATCGGCTGGAAACACCATATATTTT
J: TRBJ2-1; V: TRBV29-1; length: 16; size: once; D: TRBD2; CDR3: CSVEGLSGGPYNEQFF; DNA: TGCAGCGTTGAAGGCCTTAGCGGGGGGCCATACAATGAGCAGTTCTTC
J: TRBJ1-1; V: TRBV29-1; length: 11; size: .; D: .; CDR3: CSVEENAEAFF; DNA: TGCAGCGTTGAAGAGAACGCTGAAGCTTTCTTT
J: TRBJ2-2; V: TRBV6-5; length: 13; size: .; D: .; CDR3: CASSRDGVGELFF; DNA: TGTGCCAGCAGTCGGGACGGCGTCGGGGAGCTGTTTTTT
J: TRBJ2-7; V: TRBV27; length: 15; size: .; D: .; CDR3: CASNSHGGGTYEQYF; DNA: TGTGCCAGCAACTCTCATGGCGGCGGGACCTACGAGCAGTACTTC
J: TRBJ2-3; V: TRBV5-8; length: 14; size: .; D: .; CDR3: CASSRLMGTDTQYF; DNA: TGTGCCAGCAGCCGGCTTATGGGCACAGATACGCAGTATTTT
J: TRBJ1-1; V: TRBV5-1; length: 15; size: .; D: TRBD1; CDR3: CASSPRQGMNTEAFF; DNA: TGCGCCAGCAGCCCCCGACAGGGGATGAACACTGAAGCTTTCTTT
J: TRBJ1-2; V: TRBV30; length: 15; size: .; D: .; CDR3: CAWSALVRQAYGYTF; DNA: TGTGCCTGGAGCGCATTGGTAAGGCAGGCGTATGGCTACACCTTC
J: TRBJ1-1; V: TRBV27; length: 15; size: .; D: .; CDR3: CASTSLGTPFTEAFF; DNA: TGTGCCAGCACCTCTCTCGGGACACCATTTACTGAAGCTTTCTTT
J: TRBJ2-2; V: TRBV5-4; length: 13; size: .; D: .; CDR3: CASSQPNTGELFF; DNA: TGTGCCAGCAGCCAACCTAACACCGGGGAGCTGTTTTTT
J: TRBJ1-2; V: TRBV7-9; length: 14; size: .; D: .; CDR3: CASSYVGGNYGYTF; DNA: TGTGCCAGCAGCTATGTAGGGGGTAACTATGGCTACACCTTC
J: TRBJ1-4; V: TRBV11-2; length: 15; size: .; D: .; CDR3: CASSSGTGGAEKLFF; DNA: TGTGCCAGCAGCTCCGGGACCGGGGGGGCTGAAAAACTGTTTTTT
J: TRBJ1-6; V: TRBV6-5; length: 14; size: .; D: .; CDR3: CASSYAQGNSPLHF; DNA: TGTGCCAGCAGTTACGCACAGGGTAATTCACCCCTCCACTTT
J: TRBJ2-6; V: TRBV5-4; length: 14; size: .; D: .; CDR3: CASSLWSGANVLTF; DNA: TGTGCCAGCAGCTTGTGGTCTGGGGCCAACGTCCTGACTTTC
J: TRBJ2-7; V: TRBV7-8; length: 14; size: .; D: .; CDR3: CASSFTGFLGEQYF; DNA: TGTGCCAGCAGCTTTACAGGGTTTTTGGGCGAGCAGTACTTC
J: TRBJ2-7; V: TRBV2; length: 12; size: .; D: .; CDR3: CASSGALYEQYF; DNA: TGTGCCAGCAGCGGGGCCCTCTACGAGCAGTACTTC
J: TRBJ2-1; V: TRBV5-1; length: 16; size: .; D: .; CDR3: CASSEGGGGPLDEQFF; DNA: TGCGCCAGCAGCGAGGGAGGGGGAGGGCCTTTGGATGAGCAGTTCTTC
J: TRBJ1-4; V: TRBV28; length: 15; size: once; D: .; CDR3: CASSLLGQGGEKLFF; DNA: TGTGCCAGCAGTTTATTAGGCCAGGGAGGTGAAAAACTGTTTTTT
J: TRBJ2-3; V: TRBV4-1; length: 16; size: .; D: TRBD2; CDR3: CASSSLAGPSTDTQYF; DNA: TGCGCCAGCAGCTCACTAGCGGGACCTAGCACAGATACGCAGTATTTT
J: TRBJ1-3; V: TRBV5-5; length: 14; size: .; D: .; CDR3: CASSFSGSGNTIYF; DNA: TGTGCCAGCAGCTTCTCAGGCTCTGGAAACACCATATATTTT
J: TRBJ2-2; V: TRBV12-5; length: 14; size: .; D: .; CDR3: CASGLGDFAGELFF; DNA: TGTGCTAGTGGTTTGGGGGACTTCGCCGGGGAGCTGTTTTTT
J: TRBJ2-1; V: TRBV5-3; length: 16; size: .; D: TRBD1; CDR3: CARSFSGTGGGNEQFF; DNA: TGTGCCAGAAGCTTTAGTGGGACAGGGGGTGGGAATGAGCAGTTCTTC
J: TRBJ2-7; V: TRBV11-1; length: 15; size: few; D: TRBD1; CDR3: CASSPRDRGPYEQYF; DNA: TGTGCCAGCAGCCCCCGGGACAGGGGACCCTACGAGCAGTACTTC
J: TRBJ1-1; V: TRBV29-1; length: 14; size: .; D: TRBD1; CDR3: CSVRDRARNTEAFF; DNA: TGCAGCGTTAGGGACAGGGCCAGGAACACTGAAGCTTTCTTT
J: TRBJ1-2; V: TRBV19; length: 13; size: once; D: .; CDR3: CASSTGQSYGYTF; DNA: TGTGCCAGTAGTACCGGACAGTCCTATGGCTACACCTTC
J: TRBJ1-2; V: TRBV9; length: 17; size: .; D: .; CDR3: CAGSVPPGPVGSMRYTF; DNA: TGTGCCGGCAGCGTGCCCCCGGGACCCGTCGGATCTATGCGCTACACCTTC
J: TRBJ1-5; V: TRBV19; length: 13; size: .; D: .; CDR3: CASSDQGNQPQHF; DNA: TGTGCCAGTAGTGACCAGGGGAATCAGCCCCAGCATTTT
J: TRBJ2-1; V: TRBV5-1; length: 15; size: .; D: .; CDR3: CASSLMAGLMNEQFF; DNA: TGCGCCAGCAGCTTGATGGCAGGACTAATGAATGAGCAGTTCTTC